This T cell receptor beta chain emerged from a study of blood T cell repertoires in COVID-19. Study context: From the United States, Italy and Spain came samples of acute and convalescent COVID-19. T cells, B-cell-depleted T cells, or PBMCs supplied cDNA or gDNA.

Original analysis: Amplification of reference gene primers was used by the study to estimate nucleated cell counts. TCRdb's copy holds only in-frame clones and misses some; the assay was immunoSEQ multiplex PCR. V, J and clone size reflect that table, while D and trimming were determined from the DNA. The table includes approximately 170,000 clones, roughly 86% detected once. This TCR was sampled from a woman of 80 years or more in a cohort sampled during active or convalescent COVID-19. Specimen: peripheral blood.

In DNA, the CDR3 is TGTGCCATGATAGCGGGGGGGCCCACAGATACGCAGTATTTT. It is translated as CAMIAGGPTDTQYF. This chain connects TRBV28 to TRBJ2-3; 11 bases agree with TRBD2. There are 14 residues in the CDR3. The V and J ends lost 10 bases and 2 bases, in that order; junction bases with no gene match: 5. Germline CDR1 MDHEN, CDR2 SYDVKM. Variable domain in full (rest from reference TRBV28 and TRBJ2-3): DVKVTQSSRYLVKRTGEKVFLECVQDMDHENMFWYRQDPGLGLRLIYFSYDVKMKEKGDIPEGYSVSREKKERFSLILESASTNQTSMYLCAMIAGGPTDTQYFGPGTRLTVL.